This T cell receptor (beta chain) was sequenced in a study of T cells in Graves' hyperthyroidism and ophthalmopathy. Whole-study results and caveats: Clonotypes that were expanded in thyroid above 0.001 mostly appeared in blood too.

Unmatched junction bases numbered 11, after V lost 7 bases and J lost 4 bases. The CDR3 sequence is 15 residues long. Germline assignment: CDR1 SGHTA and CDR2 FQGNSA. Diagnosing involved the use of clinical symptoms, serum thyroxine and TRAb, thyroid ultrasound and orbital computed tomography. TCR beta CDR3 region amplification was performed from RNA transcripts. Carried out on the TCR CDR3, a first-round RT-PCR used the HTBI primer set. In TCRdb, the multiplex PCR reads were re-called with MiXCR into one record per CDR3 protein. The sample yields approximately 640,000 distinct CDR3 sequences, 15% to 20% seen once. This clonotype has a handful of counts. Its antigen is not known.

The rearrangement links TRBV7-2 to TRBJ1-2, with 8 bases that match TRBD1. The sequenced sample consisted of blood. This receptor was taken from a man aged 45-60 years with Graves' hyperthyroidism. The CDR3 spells CASTPATGQAYGYTF. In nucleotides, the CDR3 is TGTGCCAGCACCCCAGCGACGGGACAGGCCTATGGCTACACCTTC.